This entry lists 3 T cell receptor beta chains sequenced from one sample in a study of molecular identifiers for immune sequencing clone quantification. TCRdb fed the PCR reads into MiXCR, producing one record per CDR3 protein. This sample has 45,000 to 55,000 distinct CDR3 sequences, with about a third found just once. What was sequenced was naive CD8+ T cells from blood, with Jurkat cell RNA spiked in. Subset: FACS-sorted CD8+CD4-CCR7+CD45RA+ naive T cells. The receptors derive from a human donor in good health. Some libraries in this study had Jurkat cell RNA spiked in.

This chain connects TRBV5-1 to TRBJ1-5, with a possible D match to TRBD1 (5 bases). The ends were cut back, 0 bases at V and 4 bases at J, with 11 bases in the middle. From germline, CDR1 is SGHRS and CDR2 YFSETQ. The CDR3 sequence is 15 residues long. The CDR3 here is CASSLAGGPNQPQHF. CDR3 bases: TGCGCCAGCAGCTTGGCCGGGGGACCGAATCAGCCCCAGCATTTT.

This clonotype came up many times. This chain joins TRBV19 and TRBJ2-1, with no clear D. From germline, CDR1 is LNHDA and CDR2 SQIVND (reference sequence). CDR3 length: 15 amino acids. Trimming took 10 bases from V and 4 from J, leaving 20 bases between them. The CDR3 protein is CAIPWARSLYNEQFF. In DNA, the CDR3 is TGTGCCATCCCGTGGGCCCGCAGCCTTTACAATGAGCAGTTCTTC.

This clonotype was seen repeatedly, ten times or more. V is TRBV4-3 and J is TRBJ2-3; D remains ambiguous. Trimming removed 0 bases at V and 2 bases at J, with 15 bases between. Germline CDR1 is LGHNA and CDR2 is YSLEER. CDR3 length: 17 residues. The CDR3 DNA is TGCGCCAGCAGCCAAGAGGACGGTGGCGGAACCACAGATACGCAGTATTTT. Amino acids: CASSQEDGGGTTDTQYF.